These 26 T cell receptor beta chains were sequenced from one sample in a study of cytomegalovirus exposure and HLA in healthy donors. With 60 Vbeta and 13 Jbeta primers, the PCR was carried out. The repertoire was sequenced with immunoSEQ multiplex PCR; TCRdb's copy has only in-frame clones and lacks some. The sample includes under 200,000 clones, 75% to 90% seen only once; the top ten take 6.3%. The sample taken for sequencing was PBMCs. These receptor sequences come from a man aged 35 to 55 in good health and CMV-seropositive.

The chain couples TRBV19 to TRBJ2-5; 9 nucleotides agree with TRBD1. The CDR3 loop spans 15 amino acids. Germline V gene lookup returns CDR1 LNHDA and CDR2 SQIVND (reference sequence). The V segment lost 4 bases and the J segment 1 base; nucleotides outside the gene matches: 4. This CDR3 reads CASSTTGGTQETQYF. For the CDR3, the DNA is TGTGCCAGTAGTACGACAGGGGGTACCCAAGAGACCCAGTACTTC.

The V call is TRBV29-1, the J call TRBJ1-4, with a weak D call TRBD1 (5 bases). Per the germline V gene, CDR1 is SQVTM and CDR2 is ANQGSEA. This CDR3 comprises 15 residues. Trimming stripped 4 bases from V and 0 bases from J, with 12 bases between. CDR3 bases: TGCAGCGTTGCGCAGGGAACCTCAACTAATGAAAAACTGTTTTTT. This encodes CSVAQGTSTNEKLFF.

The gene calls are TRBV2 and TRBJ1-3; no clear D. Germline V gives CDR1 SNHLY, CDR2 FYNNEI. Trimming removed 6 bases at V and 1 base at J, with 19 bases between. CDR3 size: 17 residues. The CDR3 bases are TGTGCCAGCAGCCCCCCGCCGCGGGTTTTTTCTGGAAACACCATATATTTT. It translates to CASSPPPRVFSGNTIYF. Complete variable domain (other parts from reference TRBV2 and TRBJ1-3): EPEVTQTPSHQVTQMGQEVILRCVPISNHLYFYWYRQILGQKVEFLVSFYNNEISEKSEIFDDQFSVERPDGSNFTLKIRSTKLEDSAMYFCASSPPPRVFSGNTIYFGEGSWLTVV.

CDR3: CASSEGTSGGANEQFF. DNA for the CDR3: TGCGCCAGCAGTGAGGGGACTAGCGGGGGGGCAAATGAGCAGTTCTTC. The chain has TRBV10-2 and TRBJ2-1; 16 bases are a match to TRBD2. Germline CDR1 is WSHSY and CDR2 is SAAADI. This CDR3 has 16 residues. Trimming cost V 2 bases and J 7 bases; bases outside gene matches: 2.

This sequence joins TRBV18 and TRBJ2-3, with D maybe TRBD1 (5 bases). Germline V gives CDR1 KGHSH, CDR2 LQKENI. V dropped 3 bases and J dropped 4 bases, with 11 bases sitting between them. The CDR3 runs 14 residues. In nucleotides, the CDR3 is TGTGCCAGCTCACCGTTCGCAGGGCCAGATACGCAGTATTTT. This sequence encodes CASSPFAGPDTQYF.

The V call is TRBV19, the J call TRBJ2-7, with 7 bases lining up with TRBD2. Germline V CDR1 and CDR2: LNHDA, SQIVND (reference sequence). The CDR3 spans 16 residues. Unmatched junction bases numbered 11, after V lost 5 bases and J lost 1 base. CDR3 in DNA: TGTGCCAGTAGTTCGAAACTAGCGAGAGCTTCCTACGAGCAGTACTTC. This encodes CASSSKLARASYEQYF.

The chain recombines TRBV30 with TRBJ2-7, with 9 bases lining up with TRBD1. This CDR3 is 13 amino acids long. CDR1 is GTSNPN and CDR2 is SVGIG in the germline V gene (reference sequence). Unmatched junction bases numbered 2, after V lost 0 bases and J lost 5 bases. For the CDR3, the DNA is TGTGCCTGGAGTGTACAGGGGGCAGACGAGCAGTACTTC. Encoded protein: CAWSVQGADEQYF.

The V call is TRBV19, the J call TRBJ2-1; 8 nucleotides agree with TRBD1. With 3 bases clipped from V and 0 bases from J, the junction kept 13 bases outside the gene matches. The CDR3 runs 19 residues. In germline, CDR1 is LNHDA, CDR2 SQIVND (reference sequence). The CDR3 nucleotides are TGTGCCAGTAGTATGGGGTTGCAGGGGGCCCCAAGCTCCTACAATGAGCAGTTCTTC. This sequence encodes CASSMGLQGAPSSYNEQFF. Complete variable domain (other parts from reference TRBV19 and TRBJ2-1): DGGITQSPKYLFRKEGQNVTLSCEQNLNHDAMYWYRQDPGQGLRLIYYSQIVNDFQKGDIAEGYSVSREKKESFPLTVTSAQKNPTAFYLCASSMGLQGAPSSYNEQFFGPGTRLTVL.

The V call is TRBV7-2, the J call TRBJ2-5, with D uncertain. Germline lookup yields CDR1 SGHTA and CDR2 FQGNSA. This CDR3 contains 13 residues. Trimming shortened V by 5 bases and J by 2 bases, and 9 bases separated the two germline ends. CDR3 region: CASSAAAQETQYF. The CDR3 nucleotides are TGTGCCAGCAGCGCTGCGGCACAAGAGACCCAGTACTTC.

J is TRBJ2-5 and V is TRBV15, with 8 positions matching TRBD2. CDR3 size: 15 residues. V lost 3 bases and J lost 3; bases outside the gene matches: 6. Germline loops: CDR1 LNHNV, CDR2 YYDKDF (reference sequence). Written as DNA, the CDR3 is TGTGCCACCAGCAGGGACCTGACTAGCGAAGAGACCCAGTACTTC. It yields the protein CATSRDLTSEETQYF.

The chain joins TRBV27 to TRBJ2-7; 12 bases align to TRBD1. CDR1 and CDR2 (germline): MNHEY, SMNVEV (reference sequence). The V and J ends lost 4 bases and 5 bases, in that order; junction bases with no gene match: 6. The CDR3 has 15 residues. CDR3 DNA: TGTGCCAGCAGTTCAGTGGGACAGGGGGCGGACGAGCAGTACTTC. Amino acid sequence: CASSSVGQGADEQYF.

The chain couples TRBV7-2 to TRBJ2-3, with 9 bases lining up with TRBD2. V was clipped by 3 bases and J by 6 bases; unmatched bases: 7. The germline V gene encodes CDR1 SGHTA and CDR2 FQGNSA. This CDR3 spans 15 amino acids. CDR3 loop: CASSLTSGPLDTQYF. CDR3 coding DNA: TGTGCCAGCAGCTTGACTAGCGGCCCCTTGGATACGCAGTATTTT.

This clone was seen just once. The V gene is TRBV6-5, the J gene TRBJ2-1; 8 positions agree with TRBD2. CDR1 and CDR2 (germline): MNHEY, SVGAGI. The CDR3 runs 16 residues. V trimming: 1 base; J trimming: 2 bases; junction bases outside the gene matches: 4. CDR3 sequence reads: CASSYLRGVTYNEQFF. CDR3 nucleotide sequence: TGTGCCAGCAGTTACTTGCGGGGGGTAACCTACAATGAGCAGTTCTTC.

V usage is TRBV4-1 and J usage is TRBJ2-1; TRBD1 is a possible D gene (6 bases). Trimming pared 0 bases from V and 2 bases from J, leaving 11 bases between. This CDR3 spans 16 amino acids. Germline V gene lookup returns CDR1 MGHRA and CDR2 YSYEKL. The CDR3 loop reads CASSQDFQGPYNEQFF. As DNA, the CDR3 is TGCGCCAGCAGCCAAGATTTCCAGGGGCCCTACAATGAGCAGTTCTTC.

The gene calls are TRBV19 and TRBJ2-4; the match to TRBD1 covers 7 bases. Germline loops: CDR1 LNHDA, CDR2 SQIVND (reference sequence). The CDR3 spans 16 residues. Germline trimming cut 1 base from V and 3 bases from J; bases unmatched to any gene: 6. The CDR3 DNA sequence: TGTGCCAGTAGTATAGTCCTCCAGGGGGTCAAAAACATTCAGTACTTC. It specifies CASSIVLQGVKNIQYF.

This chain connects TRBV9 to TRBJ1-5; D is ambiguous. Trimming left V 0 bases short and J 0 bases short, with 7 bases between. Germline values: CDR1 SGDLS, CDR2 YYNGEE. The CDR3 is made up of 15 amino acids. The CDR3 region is CASSVGQDSNQPQHF. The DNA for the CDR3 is TGTGCCAGCAGCGTAGGGCAGGATAGCAATCAGCCCCAGCATTTT.

CDR3 protein: CASSVDSLNTEAFF. As DNA, the CDR3 is TGTGCCAGCAGCGTGGACAGCTTGAACACTGAAGCTTTCTTT. The chain recombines TRBV9 with TRBJ1-1; tentative D call: TRBD1 (6 bases). Germline V gives CDR1 SGDLS, CDR2 YYNGEE. CDR3 size: 14 residues. The V end was cut by 2 bases, the J end by 0 bases, with 8 bases between.

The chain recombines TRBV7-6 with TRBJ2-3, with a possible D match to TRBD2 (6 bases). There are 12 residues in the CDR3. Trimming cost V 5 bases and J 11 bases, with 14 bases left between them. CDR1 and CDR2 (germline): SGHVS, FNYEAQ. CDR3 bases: TGTGCCAGCAGCGGGCCTACGGGGGAGCAGTATTTT. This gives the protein CASSGPTGEQYF.

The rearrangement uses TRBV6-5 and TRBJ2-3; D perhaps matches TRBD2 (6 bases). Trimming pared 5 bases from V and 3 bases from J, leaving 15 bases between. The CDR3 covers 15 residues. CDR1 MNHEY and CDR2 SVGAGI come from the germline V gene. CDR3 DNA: TGTGCCAGCAGTGGGTTGGGGAGGAGTACAGATACGCAGTATTTT. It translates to CASSGLGRSTDTQYF.

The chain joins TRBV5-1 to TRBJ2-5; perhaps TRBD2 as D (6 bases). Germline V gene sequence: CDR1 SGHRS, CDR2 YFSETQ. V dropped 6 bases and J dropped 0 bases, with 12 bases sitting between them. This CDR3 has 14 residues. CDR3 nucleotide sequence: TGCGCCAGCACCGGACTACAGTACCAAGAGACCCAGTACTTC. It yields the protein CASTGLQYQETQYF.

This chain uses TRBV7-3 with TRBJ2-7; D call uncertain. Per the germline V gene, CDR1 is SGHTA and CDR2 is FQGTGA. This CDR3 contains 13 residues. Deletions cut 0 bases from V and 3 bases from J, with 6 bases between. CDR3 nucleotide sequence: TGTGCCAGCAGCTTAACTCCTATCTACGAGCAGTACTTC. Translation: CASSLTPIYEQYF.

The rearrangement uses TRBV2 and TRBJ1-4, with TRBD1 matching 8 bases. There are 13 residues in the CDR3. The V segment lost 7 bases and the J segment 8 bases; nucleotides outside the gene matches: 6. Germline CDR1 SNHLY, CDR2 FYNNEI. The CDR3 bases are TGTGCCAGCACCCGACAGGGGTGGGAAAAACTGTTTTTT. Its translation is CASTRQGWEKLFF.

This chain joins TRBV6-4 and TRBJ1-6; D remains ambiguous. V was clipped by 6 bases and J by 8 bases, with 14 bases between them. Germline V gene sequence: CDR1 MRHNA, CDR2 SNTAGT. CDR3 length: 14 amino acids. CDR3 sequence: CASSMRAFDSPLHF. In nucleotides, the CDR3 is TGTGCCAGCAGCATGCGGGCGTTTGATTCACCCCTCCACTTT.

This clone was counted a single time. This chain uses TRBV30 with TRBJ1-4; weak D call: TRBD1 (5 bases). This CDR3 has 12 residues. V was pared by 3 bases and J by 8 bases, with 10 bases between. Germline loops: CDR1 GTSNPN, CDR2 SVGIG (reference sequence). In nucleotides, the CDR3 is TGTGCCTGGAGGGTGGGGCCCGAAAAACTGTTTTTT. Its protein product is CAWRVGPEKLFF.

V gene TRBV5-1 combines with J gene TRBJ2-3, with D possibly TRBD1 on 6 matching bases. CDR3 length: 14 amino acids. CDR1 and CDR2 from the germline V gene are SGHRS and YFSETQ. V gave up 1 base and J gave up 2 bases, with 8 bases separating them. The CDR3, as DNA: TGCGCCAGCAGCTTGACAGGGTACACAGATACGCAGTATTTT. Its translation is CASSLTGYTDTQYF.

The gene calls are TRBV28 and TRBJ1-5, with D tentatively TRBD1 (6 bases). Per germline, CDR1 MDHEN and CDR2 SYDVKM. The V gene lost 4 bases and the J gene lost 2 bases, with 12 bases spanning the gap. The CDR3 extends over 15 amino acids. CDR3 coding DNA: TGTGCCAGCAGTTCCCCCCCAGGGGGCAATCAGCCCCAGCATTTT. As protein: CASSSPPGGNQPQHF.